A single count supports the clone carrying this T cell receptor (beta chain). This sample is part of a study of shared T cell receptors in the human thymus. Germline values: CDR1 LGHNA, CDR2 YNFKEQ. V lost 4 bases, J lost 4 bases, and 32 bases lay in between. This CDR3 region has 21 residues. The method was immunoSEQ multiplex PCR; TCRdb's version includes in-frame clones alone and lacks a portion of them. The data contain about 610,000 clones, around nine tenths of them singletons. The same sample was also used in a study of human thymus T cells. That investigation notes: Donation was from healthy Finnish infants who were having corrective surgery that addressed congenital heart defects. Resected material from corrective heart surgery provided the thymus tissue analysed. Thymic and blood repertoires seemed to favor certain V and J genes. The related literature has documented a marked overlap of thymic repertoires among unrelated individuals.

The TCR originated in a boy under two years old with a congenital heart defect. V is TRBV4-2 and J is TRBJ2-1; tentatively, D is TRBD2 (7 bases). The sample taken for sequencing was thymocytes. CDR3 bases: TGTGCCAGCAGCCGACGGAAGGACAGCTCAACCCGGGACTACTCGTACAATGAGCAGTTCTTC. It codes for CASSRRKDSSTRDYSYNEQFF.